Many counts were recorded for the clone carrying this TCR beta chain. The antigen remains unidentified. Trimming at V came to 6 bases and at J to 7 bases, leaving 4 bases not matched to a gene. Germline-derived CDR1 and CDR2 are MNHEY and SMNVEV (reference sequence). CDR3 length: 13 amino acids. The data derive from a study of molecular identifiers for immune sequencing clone quantification. TCRdb re-called the PCR reads with MiXCR, one entry per CDR3 protein. The table shows about 510,000 distinct CDR3 sequences, with around 23% occurring only once. Study findings and constraints: Investigators reportedly could detect spiked Jurkat TCR RNA from one cell among over 900,000 naive cells.

Naive CD8 T cells were sorted as CD8+CD4-CCR7+CD45RA+. Specimen: naive CD8+ T cells from blood, with Jurkat cell RNA spiked in. The subset is: FACS-sorted CD8+CD4-CCR7+CD45RA+ naive T cells. The chain has TRBV27 and TRBJ2-7; 12 positions match TRBD2. The sequence came from a human donor in good health. Some libraries in this study had Jurkat cell RNA spiked in. The CDR3 DNA reads TGTGCCAGCAGCCCGGGACTAGCGGGTGAGCAGTACTTC. Its translation is CASSPGLAGEQYF.